Below, one T cell receptor (beta chain) is given with its context. Other DNA sequences within the sample encode an identical CDR3. V was cut by 2 bases and J by 0 bases, with 7 bases left in between. The CDR3 runs to 14 residues. Per germline, CDR1 SNHLY and CDR2 FYNNEI. The data were obtained in a study of chemoradiotherapy in HPV16-positive cancers. Samples were taken several times over chemoradiotherapy. The method was immunoSEQ multiplex PCR; TCRdb's version includes in-frame clones alone and lacks a portion of them. The repertoire includes 9,500 to 15,000 clones, approximately 87% of them detected once, and over 2.5% sits in the top ten.

The chain employs TRBV2 and TRBJ2-5, with D possibly matching TRBD1 (6 bases). The receptor comes from a human donor with HPV-associated anogenital cancer. Sequences were derived from blood, sampled from a patient who underwent chemoradiotherapy. CDR3 DNA: TGTGCCAGCAGTGAAAACAGGGACCAAGAGACCCAGTACTTC. Translation gives CASSENRDQETQYF.